These T cell receptor beta chains were read from a single sample in a study of technical replicates of blood from a handful of donors. Clones were sequenced by immunoSEQ multiplex PCR, and TCRdb holds only the in-frame ones, with some missing. The repertoire has more than 90,000 clones, 90% to 96% of them found once; the top ten carry approximately 0.37%. The sequencing sample was made of T cells isolated from PBMCs. All receptors come from a human donor in good health. Both conserved end residues are part of each CDR3. Fields, in order: D gene, J gene, clone size, V gene, CDR3 DNA, CDR3 protein. D genes are given only for firm matches. Some rows mark clone size as missing; the rest say once, few, many or name a class of expanded clone.

D gene: TRBD2; J gene: TRBJ2-4; clone size: once; V gene: TRBV5-4; CDR3 DNA: TGTGCCAGCAGCTCTAGCGGTCGGAGGTACTTC; CDR3 protein: CASSSSGRRYF
D gene: NA; J gene: TRBJ1-5; clone size: NA; V gene: TRBV28; CDR3 DNA: TGTGCCAGCAGTTTAGCCACATTCTATCAGCCCCAGCATTTT; CDR3 protein: CASSLATFYQPQHF
D gene: TRBD1; J gene: TRBJ1-4; clone size: NA; V gene: TRBV25-1; CDR3 DNA: TGTGCCAGCAGTGAATGGACAGGCGAAAAACTGTTTTTT; CDR3 protein: CASSEWTGEKLFF
D gene: TRBD1; J gene: TRBJ1-1; clone size: NA; V gene: TRBV9; CDR3 DNA: TGTGCCAGCAGTCCACAGGGGAATGAAGCTTTCTTT; CDR3 protein: CASSPQGNEAFF
D gene: NA; J gene: TRBJ1-1; clone size: NA; V gene: TRBV28; CDR3 DNA: TGTGCCAGCAGTCTCATGGGACAAAACACTGAAGCTTTCTTT; CDR3 protein: CASSLMGQNTEAFF
D gene: TRBD1; J gene: TRBJ1-2; clone size: NA; V gene: TRBV10-3; CDR3 DNA: TGTGCCATCAGTGACCCGGGACAGGGGGCGCACGGCTACACCTTC; CDR3 protein: CAISDPGQGAHGYTF
D gene: NA; J gene: TRBJ1-5; clone size: NA; V gene: TRBV2; CDR3 DNA: TGTGCCAGCAAGGCAATAGAGGGCAATCAGCCCCAGCATTTT; CDR3 protein: CASKAIEGNQPQHF
D gene: TRBD1; J gene: TRBJ2-3; clone size: once; V gene: TRBV5-1; CDR3 DNA: TGCGCCAGCAGCCTACGACAGGGTTCAGATACGCAGTATTTT; CDR3 protein: CASSLRQGSDTQYF
D gene: TRBD1; J gene: TRBJ2-2; clone size: once; V gene: TRBV9; CDR3 DNA: TGTGCCAGCAACTTTGGACAGGCTCCGTCCGGGGAGCTGTTTTTT; CDR3 protein: CASNFGQAPSGELFF
D gene: NA; J gene: TRBJ1-6; clone size: NA; V gene: TRBV5-1; CDR3 DNA: TGCGCCAGCAGCTTGGGGGCCAGGGCATCACCCCTCCACTTT; CDR3 protein: CASSLGARASPLHF
D gene: NA; J gene: TRBJ1-2; clone size: NA; V gene: TRBV2; CDR3 DNA: TGTGCCAGCAGCGTGGCCAGGGTGGCCCCGGAAGCTAACTATGGCTACACCTTC; CDR3 protein: CASSVARVAPEANYGYTF
D gene: NA; J gene: TRBJ2-3; clone size: NA; V gene: TRBV29-1; CDR3 DNA: TGCAGCGTTGCCAGCTTTGACCGCTTTTCGGACTATAGAGGCACAGATACGCAGTATTTT; CDR3 protein: CSVASFDRFSDYRGTDTQYF
D gene: NA; J gene: TRBJ2-6; clone size: NA; V gene: TRBV29-1; CDR3 DNA: TGCAGCGTTGCCCCGACAGGCCAAGGGTCTGGGGCCAACGTCCTGACTTTC; CDR3 protein: CSVAPTGQGSGANVLTF
D gene: TRBD2; J gene: TRBJ2-5; clone size: NA; V gene: TRBV15; CDR3 DNA: TGTGCCACCTATCAGGCAAGCGGGAGTGAGACCCAGTACTTC; CDR3 protein: CATYQASGSETQYF
D gene: NA; J gene: TRBJ2-2; clone size: once; V gene: TRBV6-5; CDR3 DNA: TGTGCCAGCAGGCTCGAGAGGTATAACACCGGGGAGCTGTTTTTT; CDR3 protein: CASRLERYNTGELFF
D gene: NA; J gene: TRBJ2-1; clone size: NA; V gene: TRBV11-3; CDR3 DNA: TGTGCCAGCAGCTTAGGTTACCAGGGTCGCTACAATGAGCAGTTCTTC; CDR3 protein: CASSLGYQGRYNEQFF
D gene: NA; J gene: TRBJ1-1; clone size: NA; V gene: TRBV7-9; CDR3 DNA: TGTGCCAGCAGCTCGGCGCCCTATGAGGGCACAAGTCGCACTGAAGCTTTCTTT; CDR3 protein: CASSSAPYEGTSRTEAFF
D gene: NA; J gene: TRBJ1-2; clone size: NA; V gene: TRBV2; CDR3 DNA: TGTGCCAGCAGCTCCGGGACCTTC; CDR3 protein: CASSSGTF
D gene: NA; J gene: TRBJ1-5; clone size: NA; V gene: TRBV28; CDR3 DNA: TGTGCCAGCAGTTTCAGGGGCGGCTTCGGGCCCCAGCATTTT; CDR3 protein: CASSFRGGFGPQHF
D gene: NA; J gene: TRBJ1-5; clone size: NA; V gene: TRBV9; CDR3 DNA: TGTGCCAGCAGTTCAGGGGTGAATCAGCCCCAGCATTTT; CDR3 protein: CASSSGVNQPQHF
D gene: TRBD2; J gene: TRBJ2-7; clone size: NA; V gene: TRBV4-2; CDR3 DNA: TGTGCCAGCAGCCAAGCCGGAGAGATAGCGGGATCGCACGAGCAGTACTTC; CDR3 protein: CASSQAGEIAGSHEQYF
D gene: TRBD2; J gene: TRBJ2-1; clone size: NA; V gene: TRBV4-3; CDR3 DNA: TGCGCCAGCAGCCAATTCGCGAGCGGGAGGGCCTCCAATGAGCAGTTCTTC; CDR3 protein: CASSQFASGRASNEQFF
D gene: TRBD2; J gene: TRBJ2-7; clone size: NA; V gene: TRBV19; CDR3 DNA: TGTGCCAGTAGTATTGGACTAGCGGTCTACGAGCAGTACTTC; CDR3 protein: CASSIGLAVYEQYF
D gene: TRBD2; J gene: TRBJ2-7; clone size: NA; V gene: TRBV6-5; CDR3 DNA: TGTGCCAGCAGTCGAAGCGGGAGCTCCTACGAGCAGTACTTC; CDR3 protein: CASSRSGSSYEQYF